Reported below is one T cell receptor beta chain. The junction shows a germline mismatch at one end, possibly a read error. The entry originates in a study of T cells in Graves' hyperthyroidism and ophthalmopathy. Germline lookup yields CDR1 SGHTA and CDR2 FQGTGA. CDR3 size: 18 residues. Graves' hyperthyroidism is called stable when ophthalmopathy does not progress within 18 months. Hyperthyroidism was newly diagnosed in patients aged 18 to 65 (duration under 2 months). Diagnoses rested on clinical symptoms, serum thyroxine and TRAb, thyroid ultrasound and orbital computed tomography. This sample holds PBMCs from 8.5 to 10 ml fresh peripheral blood. Amplified TCR beta CDR3 regions derived from RNA transcripts. TCR CDR3 regions were first amplified by RT-PCR with HTBI primers. TCRdb passed the multiplex PCR reads through MiXCR, listing each CDR3 protein once. The data contain 300,000 to 450,000 distinct CDR3 sequences, about 15% of them singletons.

The chain has TRBV7-3 and TRBJ1-1; 7 bases align to TRBD1. The sample was blood. The clonotype originates from a woman aged 25 to 39 with Graves' hyperthyroidism. CDR3 region: CASSRRTGEEWMNTEAFF. For the CDR3, the DNA is TGCGCCAGCAGCCGCAGAACAGGGGAGGAATGGATGAACACTGAAGCTTTCTTT.